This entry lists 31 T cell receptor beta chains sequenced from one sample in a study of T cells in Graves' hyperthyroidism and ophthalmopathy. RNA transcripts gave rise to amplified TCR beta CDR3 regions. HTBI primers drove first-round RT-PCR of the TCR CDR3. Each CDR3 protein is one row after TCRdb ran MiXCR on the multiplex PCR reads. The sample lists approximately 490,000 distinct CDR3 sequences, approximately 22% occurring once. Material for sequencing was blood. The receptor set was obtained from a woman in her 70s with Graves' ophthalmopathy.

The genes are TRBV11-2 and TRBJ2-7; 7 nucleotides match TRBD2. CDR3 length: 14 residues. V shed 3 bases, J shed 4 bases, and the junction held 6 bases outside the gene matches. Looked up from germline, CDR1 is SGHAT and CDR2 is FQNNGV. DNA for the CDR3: TGTGCCAGCAGCTTGGGGGGGGACCGGTACGAGCAGTACTTC. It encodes CASSLGGDRYEQYF.

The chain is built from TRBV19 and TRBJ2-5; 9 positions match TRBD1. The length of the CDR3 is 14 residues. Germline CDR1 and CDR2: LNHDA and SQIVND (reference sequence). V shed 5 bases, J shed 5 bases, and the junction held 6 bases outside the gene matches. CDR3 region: CASSVDRGGETQYF. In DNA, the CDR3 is TGTGCCAGTAGTGTGGACAGGGGAGGGGAGACCCAGTACTTC.

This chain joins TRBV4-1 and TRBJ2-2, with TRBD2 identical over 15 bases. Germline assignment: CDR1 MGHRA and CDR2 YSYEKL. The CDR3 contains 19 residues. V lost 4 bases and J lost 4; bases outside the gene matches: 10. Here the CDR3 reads CASSPGLAGGPTTTGELFF. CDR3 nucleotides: TGCGCCAGCAGCCCAGGACTAGCGGGAGGGCCTACCACCACCGGGGAGCTGTTTTTT.

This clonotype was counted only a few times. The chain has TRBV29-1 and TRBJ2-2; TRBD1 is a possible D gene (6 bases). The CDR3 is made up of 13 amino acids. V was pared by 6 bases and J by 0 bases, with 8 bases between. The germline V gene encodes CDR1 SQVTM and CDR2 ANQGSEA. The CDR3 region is CSVGTSNTGELFF. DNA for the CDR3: TGCAGCGTCGGGACATCGAACACCGGGGAGCTGTTTTTT.

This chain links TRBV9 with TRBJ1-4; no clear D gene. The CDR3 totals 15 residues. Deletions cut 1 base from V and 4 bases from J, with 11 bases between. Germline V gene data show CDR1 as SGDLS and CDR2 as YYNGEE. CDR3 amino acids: CASSVFGQDNEKLFF. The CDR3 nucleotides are TGTGCCAGCAGCGTATTTGGCCAGGATAATGAAAAACTGTTTTTT. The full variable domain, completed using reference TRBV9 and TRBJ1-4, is DSGVTQTPKHLITATGQRVTLRCSPRSGDLSVYWYQQSLDQGLQFLIQYYNGEERAKGNILERFSAQQFPDLHSELNLSSLELGDSALYFCASSVFGQDNEKLFFGSGTQLSVL.

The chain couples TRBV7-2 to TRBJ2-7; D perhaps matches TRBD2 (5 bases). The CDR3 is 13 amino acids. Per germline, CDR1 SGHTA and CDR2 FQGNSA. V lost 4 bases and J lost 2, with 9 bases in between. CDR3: CASSSRLTYEQYF. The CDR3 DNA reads TGTGCCAGCAGCTCTAGACTAACCTACGAGCAGTACTTC.

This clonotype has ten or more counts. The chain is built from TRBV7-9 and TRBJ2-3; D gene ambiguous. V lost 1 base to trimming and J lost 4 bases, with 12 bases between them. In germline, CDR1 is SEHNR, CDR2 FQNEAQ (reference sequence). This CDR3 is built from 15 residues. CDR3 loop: CASSLEYGPSDTQYF. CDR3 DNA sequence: TGTGCCAGCAGCTTAGAGTACGGTCCTTCAGATACGCAGTATTTT.

The CDR3 is CASSESIGLGSDEQYF. The CDR3 DNA follows: TGCGCCAGCAGTGAGTCGATAGGACTAGGGAGCGACGAGCAGTACTTC. The rearrangement joins TRBV10-1 to TRBJ2-7, with 7 bases that match TRBD2. Losses at the gene ends were 0 bases for V and 5 bases for J; bases not matched to a gene: 10. The germline gives CDR1 WNHNN, CDR2 SYGVQD (reference sequence). The CDR3 is 16 amino acids.

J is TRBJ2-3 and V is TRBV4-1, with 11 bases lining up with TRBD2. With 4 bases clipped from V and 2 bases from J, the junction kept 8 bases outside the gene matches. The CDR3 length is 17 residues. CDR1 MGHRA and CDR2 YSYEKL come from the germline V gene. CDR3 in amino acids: CASSRSGLAGNTDTQYF. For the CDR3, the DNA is TGCGCCAGCAGCCGTAGCGGACTAGCGGGCAACACAGATACGCAGTATTTT.

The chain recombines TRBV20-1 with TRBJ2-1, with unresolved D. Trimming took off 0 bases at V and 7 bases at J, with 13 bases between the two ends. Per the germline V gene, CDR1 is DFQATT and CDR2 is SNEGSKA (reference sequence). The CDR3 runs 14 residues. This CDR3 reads CSARDLVLGNEQFF. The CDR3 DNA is TGCAGTGCTAGAGATCTGGTTCTCGGGAATGAGCAGTTCTTC.

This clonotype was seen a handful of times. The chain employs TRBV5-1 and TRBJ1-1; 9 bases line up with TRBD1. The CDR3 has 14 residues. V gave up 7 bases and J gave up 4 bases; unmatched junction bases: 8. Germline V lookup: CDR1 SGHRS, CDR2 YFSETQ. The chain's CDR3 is CASYAETGGTEAFF. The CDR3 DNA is TGCGCCAGCTATGCCGAGACAGGGGGCACTGAAGCTTTCTTT. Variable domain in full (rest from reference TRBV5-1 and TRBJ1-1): KAGVTQTPRYLIKTRGQQVTLSCSPISGHRSVSWYQQTPGQGLQFLFEYFSETQRNKGNFPGRFSGRQFSNSRSEMNVSTLELGDSALYLCASYAETGGTEAFFGQGTRLTVV.

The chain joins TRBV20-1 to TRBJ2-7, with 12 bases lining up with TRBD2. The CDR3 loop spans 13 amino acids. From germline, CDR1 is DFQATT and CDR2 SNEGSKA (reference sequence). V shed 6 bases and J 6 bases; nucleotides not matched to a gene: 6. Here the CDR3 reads CSAKGLAGFEQYF. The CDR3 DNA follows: TGCAGTGCCAAAGGACTAGCGGGATTCGAGCAGTACTTC.

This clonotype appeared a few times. The DNA of the CDR3 is TGTGCCAGCAGTCCCGACGGGTCCTGGACCCAGTACTTC. This encodes CASSPDGSWTQYF. The chain combines TRBV6-1 with TRBJ2-5; D remains ambiguous. The CDR3 sequence is 13 residues long. Trimming removed 5 bases from V and 7 bases from J, with 14 bases in between. CDR1 is MNHNS, CDR2 SASEGT, per germline.

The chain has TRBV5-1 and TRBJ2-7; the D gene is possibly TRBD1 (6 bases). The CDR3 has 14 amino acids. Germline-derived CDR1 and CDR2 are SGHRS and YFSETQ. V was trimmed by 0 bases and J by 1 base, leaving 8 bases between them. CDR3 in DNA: TGCGCCAGCAGCTTGGGGGACATATCCTACGAGCAGTACTTC. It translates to CASSLGDISYEQYF.

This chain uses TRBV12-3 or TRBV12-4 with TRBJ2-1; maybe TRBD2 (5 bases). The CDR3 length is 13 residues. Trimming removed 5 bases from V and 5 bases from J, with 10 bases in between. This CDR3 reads CASSKAANNEQFF. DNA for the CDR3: TGTGCCAGCAGTAAAGCGGCTAACAATGAGCAGTTCTTC.

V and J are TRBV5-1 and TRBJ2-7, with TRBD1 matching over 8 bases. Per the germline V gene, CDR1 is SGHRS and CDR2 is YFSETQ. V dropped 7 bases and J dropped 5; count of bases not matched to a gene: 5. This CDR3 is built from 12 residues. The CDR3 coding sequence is TGCGCCAGCGGCATGACAGGGGACGAGCAGTACTTC. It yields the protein CASGMTGDEQYF.

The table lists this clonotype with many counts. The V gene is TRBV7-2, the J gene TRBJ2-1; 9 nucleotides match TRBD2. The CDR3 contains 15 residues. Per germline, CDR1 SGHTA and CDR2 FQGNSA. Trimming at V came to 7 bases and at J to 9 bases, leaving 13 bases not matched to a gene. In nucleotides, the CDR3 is TGTGCCAGCACCCCCGGGACTAGCAGACGGGGTGAGCAGTTCTTC. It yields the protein CASTPGTSRRGEQFF.

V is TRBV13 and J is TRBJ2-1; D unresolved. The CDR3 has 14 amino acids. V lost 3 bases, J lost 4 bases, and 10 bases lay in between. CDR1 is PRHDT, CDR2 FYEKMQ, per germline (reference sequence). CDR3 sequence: CASSFRPLYNEQFF. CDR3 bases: TGTGCCAGCAGCTTTCGACCGTTATACAATGAGCAGTTCTTC.

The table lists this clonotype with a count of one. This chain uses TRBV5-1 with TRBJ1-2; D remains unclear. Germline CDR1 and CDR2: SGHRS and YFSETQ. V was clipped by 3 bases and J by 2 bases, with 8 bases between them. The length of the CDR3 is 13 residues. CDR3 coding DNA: TGCGCCAGCAGCTCCGAAGGAAACTATGGCTACACCTTC. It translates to CASSSEGNYGYTF.

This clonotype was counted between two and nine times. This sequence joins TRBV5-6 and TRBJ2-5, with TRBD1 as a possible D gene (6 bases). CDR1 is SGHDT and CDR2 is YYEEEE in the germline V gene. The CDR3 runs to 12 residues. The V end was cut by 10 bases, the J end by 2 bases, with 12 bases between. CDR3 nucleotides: TGTGCCTCCGGGGACAATCAAGAGACCCAGTACTTC. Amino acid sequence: CASGDNQETQYF.

The CDR3 spells CASSRLAEGTDTQYF. CDR3 in DNA: TGTGCCAGCAGCCGACTAGCGGAGGGCACAGATACGCAGTATTTT. This chain connects TRBV6-1 to TRBJ2-3, with 9 bases aligning to TRBD2. In germline, CDR1 is MNHNS, CDR2 SASEGT. J was trimmed by 1 base and V by 6 bases; bases with no gene match: 5. The CDR3 runs 15 residues.

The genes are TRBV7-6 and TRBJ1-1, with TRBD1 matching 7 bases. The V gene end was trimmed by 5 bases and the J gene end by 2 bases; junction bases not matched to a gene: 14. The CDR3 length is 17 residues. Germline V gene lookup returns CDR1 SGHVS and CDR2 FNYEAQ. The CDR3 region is CASSSFAGGRTNTEAFF. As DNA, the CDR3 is TGTGCCAGCAGCAGTTTCGCAGGGGGGCGTACTAACACTGAAGCTTTCTTT.

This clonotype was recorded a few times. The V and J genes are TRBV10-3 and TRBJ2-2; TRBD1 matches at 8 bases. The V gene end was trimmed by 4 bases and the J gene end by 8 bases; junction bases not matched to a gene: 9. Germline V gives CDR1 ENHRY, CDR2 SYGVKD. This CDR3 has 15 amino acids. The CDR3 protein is CAISGSQGAKGELFF. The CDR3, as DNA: TGTGCCATCAGTGGAAGCCAGGGGGCTAAGGGGGAGCTGTTTTTT.

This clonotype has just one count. CDR3 loop: CASSSIASGPGSYEQYF. CDR3 DNA sequence: TGCGCCAGCAGCTCCATTGCCTCAGGGCCGGGGTCTTACGAGCAGTACTTC. The chain is built from TRBV5-1 and TRBJ2-7, with D perhaps given as TRBD1 or TRBD2 (5 bases each). CDR3 length: 17 amino acids. CDR1 SGHRS and CDR2 YFSETQ come from the germline V gene. Deletions cut 3 bases from V and 4 bases from J, with 23 bases between.

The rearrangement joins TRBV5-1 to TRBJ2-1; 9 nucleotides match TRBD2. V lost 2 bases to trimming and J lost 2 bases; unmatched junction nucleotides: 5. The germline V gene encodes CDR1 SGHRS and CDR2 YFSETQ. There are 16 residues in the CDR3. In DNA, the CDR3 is TGCGCCAGCAGCTTTGAGCGGGAGGCCCCCTACAATGAGCAGTTCTTC. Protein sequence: CASSFEREAPYNEQFF.

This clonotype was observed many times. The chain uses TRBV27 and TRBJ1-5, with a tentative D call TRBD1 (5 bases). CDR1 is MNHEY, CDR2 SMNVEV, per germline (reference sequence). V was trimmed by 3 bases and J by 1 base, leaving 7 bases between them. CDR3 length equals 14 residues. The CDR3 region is CASSFGDSNQPQHF. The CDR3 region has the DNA TGTGCCAGCAGTTTTGGGGACAGCAATCAGCCCCAGCATTTT.

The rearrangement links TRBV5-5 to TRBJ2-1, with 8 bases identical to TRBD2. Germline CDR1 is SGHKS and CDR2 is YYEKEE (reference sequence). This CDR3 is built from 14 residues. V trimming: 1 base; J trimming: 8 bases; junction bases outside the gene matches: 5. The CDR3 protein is CASSLSGGPHEQFF. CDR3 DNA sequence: TGTGCCAGCAGCTTGTCGGGAGGGCCGCATGAGCAGTTCTTC. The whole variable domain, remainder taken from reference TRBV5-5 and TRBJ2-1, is DAGVTQSPTHLIKTRGQQVTLRCSPISGHKSVSWYQQVLGQGPQFIFQYYEKEERGRGNFPDRFSARQFPNYSSELNVNALLLGDSALYLCASSLSGGPHEQFFGPGTRLTVL.

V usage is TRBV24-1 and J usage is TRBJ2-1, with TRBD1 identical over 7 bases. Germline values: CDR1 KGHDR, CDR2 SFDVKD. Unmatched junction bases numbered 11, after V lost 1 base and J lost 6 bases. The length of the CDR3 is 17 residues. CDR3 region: CATSDFTGAIFSNEQFF. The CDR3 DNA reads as TGTGCCACCAGTGATTTTACAGGGGCCATCTTCTCCAATGAGCAGTTCTTC.

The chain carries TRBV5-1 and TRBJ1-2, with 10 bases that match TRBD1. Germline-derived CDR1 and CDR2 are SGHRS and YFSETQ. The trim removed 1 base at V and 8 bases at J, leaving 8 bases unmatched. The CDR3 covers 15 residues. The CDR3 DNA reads TGCGCCAGCAGCTTGTTCGGGACAGGGGAATTCGGCTACACCTTC. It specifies CASSLFGTGEFGYTF.

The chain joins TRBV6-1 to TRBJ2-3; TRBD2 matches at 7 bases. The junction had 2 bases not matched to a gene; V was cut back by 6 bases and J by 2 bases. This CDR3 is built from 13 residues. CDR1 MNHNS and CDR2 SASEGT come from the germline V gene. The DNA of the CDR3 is TGTGCCAGCAGGCTAGCGGCCACAGATACGCAGTATTTT. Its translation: CASRLAATDTQYF.

CDR3 amino acids: CAISDLANEQFF. CDR3 DNA: TGTGCCATCAGTGACTTGGCTAATGAGCAGTTCTTC. The chain is built from TRBV10-3 and TRBJ2-1; D call uncertain. Germline V gives CDR1 ENHRY, CDR2 SYGVKD. The V end lost 3 bases, the J end lost 7 bases, and 7 bases lay between the germline ends. This CDR3 has 12 residues.